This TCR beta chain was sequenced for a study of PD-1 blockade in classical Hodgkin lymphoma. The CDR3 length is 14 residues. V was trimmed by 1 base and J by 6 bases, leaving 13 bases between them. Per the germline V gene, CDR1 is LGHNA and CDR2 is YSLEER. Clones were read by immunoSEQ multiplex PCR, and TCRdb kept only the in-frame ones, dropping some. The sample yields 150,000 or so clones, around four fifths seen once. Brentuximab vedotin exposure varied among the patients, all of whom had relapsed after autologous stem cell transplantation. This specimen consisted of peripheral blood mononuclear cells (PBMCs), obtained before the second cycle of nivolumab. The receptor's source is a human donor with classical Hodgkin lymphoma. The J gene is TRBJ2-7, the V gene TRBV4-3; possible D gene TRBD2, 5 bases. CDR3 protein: CASSQGPLRGEQYF. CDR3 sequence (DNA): TGCGCCAGCAGCCAAGGCCCCCTACGGGGCGAGCAGTACTTC.